A single sample is the source of the 9 T cell receptor beta chains below, sequenced in a study of T cells in Graves' hyperthyroidism and ophthalmopathy. Regions amplified from RNA transcripts were the TCR beta CDR3 regions. HTBI primers were employed in a first-round RT-PCR of the TCR CDR3. One entry per CDR3 protein results from TCRdb running MiXCR on the multiplex PCR reads. Of 350,000 or so distinct CDR3 sequences listed, over 20% are singletons. The sequencing sample was made of blood. Receptors were obtained from a woman in her forties or fifties with Graves' hyperthyroidism.

In the case of this clonotype: This may come from a read error, since a much larger clone is one base off. The chain carries TRBV7-8 and TRBJ2-2, with TRBD1 matching over 7 bases. CDR1 and CDR2 (germline): SGHVS, FQNEAQ. The length of the CDR3 is 15 residues. The CDR3: CASSLLGQFTEELFF. The CDR3 bases are TGTGCCAGCAGCTTACTGGGACAGTTCACCGAGGAGCTGTTTTTT.

The gene calls are TRBV6-1 and TRBJ1-4, with a possible D match to TRBD1 (5 bases). Germline V gives CDR1 MNHNS, CDR2 SASEGT. Trimming took off 4 bases at V and 8 bases at J, with 20 bases between the two ends. The CDR3 has 16 residues. The CDR3 loop reads CASSVGATGRREKLFF. The DNA for the CDR3 is TGTGCCAGCAGTGTCGGGGCCACGGGACGACGGGAAAAACTGTTTTTT.

This chain uses TRBV28 with TRBJ2-7; TRBD2 matches 11 bases. Per the germline V gene, CDR1 is MDHEN and CDR2 is SYDVKM. The V and J ends lost 6 bases and 6 bases, in that order; junction bases with no gene match: 10. The CDR3 contains 15 residues. This chain's CDR3 is CASSQLAGGPLEQYF. DNA for the CDR3: TGTGCCAGCAGCCAATTAGCGGGAGGGCCACTCGAGCAGTACTTC.

This clonotype occurred many times. The chain couples TRBV3-1 to TRBJ1-1; D gene unclear. V was cut by 2 bases and J by 2 bases, with 3 bases left in between. This CDR3 is 12 amino acids long. CDR1 and CDR2 from the germline V gene are LGHDT and YNNKEL (reference sequence). CDR3 DNA: TGTGCCAGCAGCCAATCAAACACTGAAGCTTTCTTT. Translated: CASSQSNTEAFF.

This clonotype occurred many times. This chain connects TRBV28 to TRBJ1-2; the D gene is possibly TRBD1 (6 bases). V lost 3 bases and J lost 4, with 18 bases in between. This CDR3 comprises 16 residues. Germline CDR1 reads MDHEN; CDR2 reads SYDVKM. The CDR3, as DNA: TGTGCCAGCAGTTTCAGGGGACTCATTGAGGCCTATGGCTACACCTTC. It yields the protein CASSFRGLIEAYGYTF.

This clonotype was recorded at least ten times. The chain joins TRBV20-1 to TRBJ2-3; D ambiguous. This CDR3 has 13 residues. V lost 6 bases and J 0 bases, leaving 10 bases between the germline ends. Germline-derived CDR1 and CDR2 are DFQATT and SNEGSKA (reference sequence). This CDR3 is CSALKGSTDTQYF. The CDR3 DNA is TGCAGTGCATTAAAGGGTAGCACAGATACGCAGTATTTT.

Written as DNA, the CDR3 is TGTGCCAGCAGTTTATCCCCCGTCTCCGAGCAGTACTTC. Protein sequence: CASSLSPVSEQYF. This rearrangement joins TRBV27 to TRBJ2-7; D is ambiguous. V lost 0 bases, J lost 6 bases, and 9 bases lay in between. The CDR3 runs to 13 residues. Per the germline V gene, CDR1 is MNHEY and CDR2 is SMNVEV (reference sequence).

The genes are TRBV6-1 and TRBJ1-2, with D unresolved. The germline V gene encodes CDR1 MNHNS and CDR2 SASEGT. V shed 11 bases and J shed 5 bases, with 9 bases lying between them. There are 10 residues in the CDR3. CDR3 nucleotide sequence: TGTGCCTTATCACCGTATGGCTACACCTTC. Protein sequence: CALSPYGYTF.

This clonotype was observed at least ten times. This chain connects TRBV4-1 to TRBJ2-1, with 7 positions matching TRBD1. CDR1 and CDR2 (germline): MGHRA, YSYEKL. This CDR3 has 16 amino acids. Germline trimming cut 3 bases from V and 7 bases from J; bases unmatched to any gene: 12. CDR3 DNA sequence: TGCGCCAGCAGCCAGGGGCCCCAGGACAGGCCAAATGAGCAGTTCTTC. Translated: CASSQGPQDRPNEQFF.